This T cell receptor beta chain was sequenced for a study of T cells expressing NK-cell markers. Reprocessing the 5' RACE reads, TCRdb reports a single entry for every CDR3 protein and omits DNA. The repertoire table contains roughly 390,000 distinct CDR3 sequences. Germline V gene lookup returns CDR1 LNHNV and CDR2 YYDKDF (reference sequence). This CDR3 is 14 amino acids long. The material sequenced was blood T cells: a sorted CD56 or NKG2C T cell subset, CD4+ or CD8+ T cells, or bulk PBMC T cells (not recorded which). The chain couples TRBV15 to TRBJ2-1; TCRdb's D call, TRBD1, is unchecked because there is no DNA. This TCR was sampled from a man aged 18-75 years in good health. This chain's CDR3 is CATSRDRGKGEQFF.